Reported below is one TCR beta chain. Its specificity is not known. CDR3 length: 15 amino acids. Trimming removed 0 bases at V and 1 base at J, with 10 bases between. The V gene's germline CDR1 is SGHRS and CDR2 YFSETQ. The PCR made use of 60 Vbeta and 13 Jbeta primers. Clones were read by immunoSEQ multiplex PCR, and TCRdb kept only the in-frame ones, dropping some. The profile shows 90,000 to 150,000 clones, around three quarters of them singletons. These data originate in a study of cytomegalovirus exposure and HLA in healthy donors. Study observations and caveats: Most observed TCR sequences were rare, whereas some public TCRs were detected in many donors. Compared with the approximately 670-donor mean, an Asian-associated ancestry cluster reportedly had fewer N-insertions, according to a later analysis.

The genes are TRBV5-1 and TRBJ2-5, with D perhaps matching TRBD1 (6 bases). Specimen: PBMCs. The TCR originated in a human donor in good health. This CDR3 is CASSLDGQSQETQYF. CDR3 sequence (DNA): TGCGCCAGCAGCTTGGATGGACAGAGCCAAGAGACCCAGTACTTC.